This T cell receptor (beta chain) was retrieved from a study of CD8 T cells in ankylosing spondylitis. Per germline, CDR1 LGHDT and CDR2 YNNKEL (reference sequence). V trimming: 1 base; J trimming: 5 bases; junction bases outside the gene matches: 12. This CDR3 has 18 residues. From the 5' RACE reads, TCRdb called clonotypes with MiXCR, one entry per CDR3 protein. The table lists just under 350,000 distinct CDR3 sequences, 14% to 15% of them singletons, with around 0.99% in the top ten. The rearrangement uses TRBV3-1 and TRBJ2-5, with TRBD2 matching 11 bases. Sequenced input: blood, either unsorted or a sorted T cell fraction (not recorded which). This receptor was taken from a male donor with ankylosing spondylitis or in good health (not recorded which). DNA for the CDR3: TGTGCCAGCAGCCAAGGGAGGCTAGCGGGAGGACCGGGGGAGACCCAGTACTTC. Protein sequence: CASSQGRLAGGPGETQYF.